This T cell receptor beta chain was identified in a study of T cell responses to AZD1222 COVID-19 vaccine. TCRdb's copy holds only in-frame clones and misses some; the assay was immunoSEQ multiplex PCR. The table lists some 100,000 clones, around nine tenths of them singletons, with 3.5% in the top ten. Concerning this clone itself: Its target is not known.

Trimming left V 6 bases short and J 2 bases short, with 20 bases between. The CDR3 loop spans 15 amino acids. Looked up from germline, CDR1 is GTSNPN and CDR2 is SVGIG (reference sequence). Regarding the study as a whole: A mostly white British donor set with more females was recruited, and clonal diversity was possibly underestimated. Every sample of the repertoires postdated the peak T cell response.

Sequences were derived from peripheral blood, sampled 28 days after the second AZD1222 dose. This sequence originates from an adult who received the AZD1222 COVID-19 vaccine. The chain recombines TRBV30 with TRBJ2-7; unclear D gene. The CDR3 DNA is TGTGCCTGTCGTCTTCCGCTTTTCGGAACCTACGAGCAGTACTTC. Translation gives CACRLPLFGTYEQYF.